One and the same sample provided the 5 T cell receptor beta chains below, sequenced in a study of T-cell reconstitution after alpha-beta-depleted transplantation in children. TCRbeta library construction was performed incorporating unique molecular identifiers. TCRdb independently ran MiXCR on the PCR reads; one entry per CDR3 protein. The sample yields fewer than 700,000 distinct CDR3 sequences, under 30% seen once. Specimen: PBMCs, mostly from graft donor cells, collected 360 days after TCRalphabeta/CD19-depleted stem cell transplant. Receptor source: a boy under three years old who had a stem cell transplant for acute myeloid leukemia, so the T cells may come from the graft donor.

J is TRBJ2-3 and V is TRBV27, with D unclear. Germline-derived CDR1 and CDR2 are MNHEY and SMNVEV (reference sequence). CDR3 length: 14 amino acids. V lost 5 bases and J lost 6, with 15 bases in between. In DNA form, the CDR3 reads TGTGCCAGCAGTCAAACATTATACCGGGATACGCAGTATTTT. It encodes CASSQTLYRDTQYF.

CDR3 loop: CSARKRSSQETQYF. CDR3 DNA sequence: TGCAGTGCGAGAAAGAGATCCAGCCAAGAGACCCAGTACTTC. The V and J genes are TRBV20-1 and TRBJ2-5; D call uncertain. CDR3 length equals 14 residues. Germline CDR1 and CDR2: DFQATT and SNEGSKA (reference sequence). Trimming stripped 6 bases from V and 1 base from J, with 15 bases between.

This clonotype was detected once. The gene calls are TRBV28 and TRBJ2-7; D possibly corresponds to TRBD2 (6 bases). Trimming removed 9 bases from V and 3 bases from J, with 15 bases in between. The CDR3 extends over 13 amino acids. CDR1 is MDHEN and CDR2 is SYDVKM in the germline V gene. The CDR3, as DNA: TGTGCCAGTAGGGGAGGAACGGACTACGAGCAGTACGTC. Translated: CASRGGTDYEQYV.

This clonotype was seen repeatedly, ten times or more. CDR3 nucleotide sequence: TGTGCCAGCAATAACCGGGACAGGGGGTGGGAGACCCAGTACTTC. It is translated as CASNNRDRGWETQYF. V usage is TRBV12-3 or TRBV12-4 and J usage is TRBJ2-5; 11 bases match TRBD1. CDR3 length equals 15 residues. V gave up 7 bases and J gave up 5 bases; unmatched junction bases: 9.

This clonotype has just a few counts. This chain connects TRBV5-6 to TRBJ2-1; D unclear. The germline V gene encodes CDR1 SGHDT and CDR2 YYEEEE. The CDR3 is 14 amino acids. The V and J ends lost 4 bases and 8 bases respectively, with 16 bases between them. The CDR3 DNA sequence: TGTGCCAGCAGCCCCTTTCATTTTGCCGATGAGCAGTTCTTC. Amino acids: CASSPFHFADEQFF.